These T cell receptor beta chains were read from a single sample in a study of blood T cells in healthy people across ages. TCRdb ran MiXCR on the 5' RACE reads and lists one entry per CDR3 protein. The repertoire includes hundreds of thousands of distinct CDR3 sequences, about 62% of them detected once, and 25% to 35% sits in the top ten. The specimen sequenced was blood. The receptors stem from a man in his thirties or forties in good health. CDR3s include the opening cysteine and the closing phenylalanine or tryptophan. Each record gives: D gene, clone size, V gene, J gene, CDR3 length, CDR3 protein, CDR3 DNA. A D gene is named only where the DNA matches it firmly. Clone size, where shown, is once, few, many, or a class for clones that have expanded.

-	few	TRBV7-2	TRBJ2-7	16	CASSYRGGGGSYEQYF	TGTGCCAGCAGCTACCGAGGGGGCGGGGGCTCCTACGAGCAGTACTTC
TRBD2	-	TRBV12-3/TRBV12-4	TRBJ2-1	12	CASSLGEGKQFF	TGTGCCAGCAGTTTGGGGGAGGGCAAGCAGTTCTTC
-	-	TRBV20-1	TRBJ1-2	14	CSAQAGHSNYGYTF	TGCAGTGCCCAAGCCGGACACTCTAACTATGGCTACACCTTC
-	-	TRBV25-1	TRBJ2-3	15	CASSETRGRTDTQYF	TGTGCCAGCAGTGAGACAAGGGGACGCACAGATACGCAGTATTTT
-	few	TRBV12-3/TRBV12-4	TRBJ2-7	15	CASSLNGQGPYEQYF	TGTGCCAGCAGTTTAAATGGGCAGGGCCCCTACGAGCAGTACTTC
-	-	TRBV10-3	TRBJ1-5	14	CAIRSSTANQPQHF	TGTGCCATCAGGAGTTCGACGGCTAATCAGCCCCAGCATTTT
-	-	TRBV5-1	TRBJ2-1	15	CASSSPGTEGNEQFF	TGCGCCAGCAGCTCGCCTGGGACGGAGGGGAATGAGCAGTTCTTC
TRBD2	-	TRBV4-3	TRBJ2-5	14	CASSQVIAGETQYF	TGCGCCAGCAGCCAAGTGATAGCGGGGGAGACCCAGTACTTC
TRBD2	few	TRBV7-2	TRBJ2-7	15	CASSPSGTSTYEQYF	TGTGCCAGCAGCCCCTCCGGGACTAGCACCTACGAGCAGTACTTC
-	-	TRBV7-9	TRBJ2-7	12	CASSLKEYEQYF	TGTGCCAGCAGCTTAAAAGAGTACGAGCAGTACTTC
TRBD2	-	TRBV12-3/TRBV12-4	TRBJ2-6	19	CASSSLPGGPYSGANVLTF	TGTGCCAGCAGTTCCCTCCCGGGGGGTCCATACTCTGGGGCCAACGTCCTGACTTTC
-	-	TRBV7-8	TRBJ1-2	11	CASNMGEDYTF	TGTGCCTCAAATATGGGGGAAGACTACACCTTC
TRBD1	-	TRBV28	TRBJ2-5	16	CASSTIRQGQLETQYF	TGTGCCAGCAGTACCATAAGACAGGGGCAGTTGGAGACCCAGTACTTC
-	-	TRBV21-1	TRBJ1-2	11	CAKWETYGYTF	TGTGCCAAGTGGGAGACCTATGGCTACACCTTC
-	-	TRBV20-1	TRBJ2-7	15	CSASDWAVSSYEQYF	TGCAGTGCTAGTGATTGGGCAGTTAGCTCCTACGAGCAGTACTTC